These 15 T cell receptor beta chains originate from one sample sequenced in a study of regulatory and conventional T cells in breast cancer. MiXCR, applied by TCRdb to the PCR reads, yields one record per CDR3 protein. The table shows fewer than 20,000 distinct CDR3 sequences, with approximately 35% occurring only once. The material sequenced was conventional T cells from blood. The receptors derive from a female donor in good health.

V is TRBV6-2 or TRBV6-3 and J is TRBJ2-1; 11 positions match TRBD2. The CDR3 is made up of 16 amino acids. The V segment lost 0 bases and the J segment 4 bases; nucleotides outside the gene matches: 2. CDR1 and CDR2 (germline): MNHEY, SVGEGT. The CDR3, as DNA: TGTGCCAGCAGTTACTCCGGGACTAGCGGATACAATGAGCAGTTCTTC. Its protein product is CASSYSGTSGYNEQFF.

V is TRBV7-9 and J is TRBJ1-5; D might be TRBD1 (5 bases). The V end was cut by 4 bases, the J end by 1 base, with 8 bases between. Germline assignment: CDR1 SEHNR and CDR2 FQNEAQ (reference sequence). The CDR3 totals 14 residues. The CDR3: CASSSGGSNQPQHF. In nucleotides, the CDR3 is TGTGCCAGCAGCTCTGGGGGGAGCAATCAGCCCCAGCATTTT.

This chain uses TRBV7-3 with TRBJ2-1, with D possibly called TRBD1 or TRBD2 (5 bases each). This CDR3 spans 15 amino acids. Trimming shortened V by 4 bases and J by 5 bases, and 15 bases separated the two germline ends. The germline gives CDR1 SGHTA, CDR2 FQGTGA. The CDR3 spells CASSSWGTVDNEQFF. The CDR3 bases are TGTGCCAGCAGCTCCTGGGGGACGGTAGACAATGAGCAGTTCTTC.

The sample holds a few counts of this clonotype. The CDR3 loop is CASSGEPLISYEQYF. CDR3 nucleotides: TGTGCCAGTAGCGGGGAGCCGCTGATCTCCTACGAGCAGTACTTC. The chain uses TRBV7-2 and TRBJ2-7; 8 bases map to TRBD2. V dropped 9 bases and J dropped 0; count of bases not matched to a gene: 10. This CDR3 region has 15 residues. CDR1 SGHTA and CDR2 FQGNSA come from the germline V gene.

A remark on this clonotype: A read error may be the cause here, since a much bigger clone is one base away. The rearrangement joins TRBV19 to TRBJ2-5, with 7 bases identical to TRBD1. Trimming at V came to 5 bases and at J to 5 bases, leaving 8 bases not matched to a gene. Germline values: CDR1 LNHDA, CDR2 SQIVND (reference sequence). This CDR3 is 14 amino acids long. The CDR3 DNA reads TGTGCCAGTAGTCTGGACAGGACGCAGGAGACCCAGTACTTC. The encoded protein is CASSLDRTQETQYF.

Concerning this clonotype: A much larger clone lies a single base off, so this may be a read error. V and J are TRBV5-1 and TRBJ1-3; TRBD1 might be the D (5 bases). The V end was cut by 0 bases, the J end by 2 bases, with 15 bases between. This CDR3 has 17 amino acids. Germline loops: CDR1 SGHRS, CDR2 YFSETQ. For the CDR3, the DNA is TGCGCCAGCAGCTTGGAAGTTACAGGAACCGCTGGAAACACCATATATTTT. It specifies CASSLEVTGTAGNTIYF. The full variable domain, completed using reference TRBV5-1 and TRBJ1-3, is KAGVTQTPRYLIKTRGQQVTLSCSPISGHRSVSWYQQTPGQGLQFLFEYFSETQRNKGNFPGRFSGRQFSNSRSEMNVSTLELGDSALYLCASSLEVTGTAGNTIYFGEGSWLTVV.

This clonotype was observed a handful of times. Here the CDR3 reads CASSYRDRGVNEQYF. In nucleotides, the CDR3 is TGTGCCAGCAGTTACAGGGACAGGGGAGTTAACGAGCAGTACTTC. The V and J genes are TRBV6-6 and TRBJ2-7; 10 nucleotides line up with TRBD1. Germline CDR1 reads MNHNY; CDR2 reads SVGAGI (reference sequence). V trimming: 2 bases; J trimming: 5 bases; junction bases outside the gene matches: 6. This CDR3 has 15 amino acids.

The chain is built from TRBV2 and TRBJ1-1; TRBD1 matches at 8 bases. Germline values: CDR1 SNHLY, CDR2 FYNNEI. This CDR3 spans 15 amino acids. The V segment lost 1 base and the J segment 3 bases; nucleotides outside the gene matches: 4. The CDR3 DNA is TGTGCCAGCAGTGAAGAAATGACAGGGGACACTGAAGCTTTCTTT. Translation: CASSEEMTGDTEAFF.

The chain couples TRBV5-1 to TRBJ2-5; TRBD1 might be the D (6 bases). The CDR3 extends over 14 amino acids. V shed 0 bases and J shed 4 bases, with 10 bases lying between them. CDR1 SGHRS and CDR2 YFSETQ come from the germline V gene. The CDR3 sequence is CASSLGTGRETQYF. DNA for the CDR3: TGCGCCAGCAGCTTGGGTACAGGGCGAGAGACCCAGTACTTC.

This clonotype was seen a handful of times. This rearrangement joins TRBV12-3 or TRBV12-4 to TRBJ1-5; D is unresolved. There are 13 residues in the CDR3. The V end lost 7 bases, the J end lost 4 bases, and 11 bases lay between the germline ends. The CDR3 DNA reads as TGTGCCAGCACCACCACTCGGAATCAGCCCCAGCATTTT. Encoded protein: CASTTTRNQPQHF.

The chain employs TRBV7-9 and TRBJ1-1; the D gene is possibly TRBD1 (6 bases). The V end was cut by 6 bases, the J end by 5 bases, with 13 bases between. The CDR3 length is 13 residues. Per germline, CDR1 SEHNR and CDR2 FQNEAQ (reference sequence). CDR3 in amino acids: CASRGRGVTEAFF. CDR3 nucleotides: TGTGCCAGCAGAGGAAGGGGGGTGACTGAAGCTTTCTTT.

The chain has TRBV10-3 and TRBJ2-1; 10 nucleotides align to TRBD2. Germline V lookup: CDR1 ENHRY, CDR2 SYGVKD. The J segment lost 6 bases and the V segment lost 2 bases, leaving 1 base of the junction unmatched. This CDR3 spans 14 amino acids. The CDR3 is CAISERTSGNEQFF. CDR3 coding DNA: TGTGCCATCAGTGAGCGGACTAGCGGCAATGAGCAGTTCTTC.

The rearrangement joins TRBV6-2 or TRBV6-3 to TRBJ1-5; D is unclear. Germline V lookup: CDR1 MNHEY, CDR2 SVGEGT. V lost 5 bases and J lost 6, with 8 bases in between. CDR3 size: 12 residues. CDR3: CASSPPVQPQHF. The CDR3 region has the DNA TGTGCCAGCAGTCCTCCCGTTCAGCCCCAGCATTTT.

The V call is TRBV18, the J call TRBJ2-2; 12 positions agree with TRBD2. In germline, CDR1 is KGHSH, CDR2 LQKENI. This CDR3 contains 17 residues. After removal of 5 bases from V and 2 bases from J, the junction contained 6 bases not matched to a gene. For the CDR3, the DNA is TGTGCCAGCTCATCCTGGACTAGCGGGGAAAACACCGGGGAGCTGTTTTTT. Translation gives CASSSWTSGENTGELFF.

The rearrangement uses TRBV9 and TRBJ1-1; D is possibly TRBD1 (5 bases). Trimming stripped 0 bases from V and 0 bases from J, with 9 bases between. The CDR3 runs to 15 residues. Germline V gene sequence: CDR1 SGDLS, CDR2 YYNGEE. The CDR3 DNA sequence: TGTGCCAGCAGCGTAGTTACGGGGGTGAACACTGAAGCTTTCTTT. Translation gives CASSVVTGVNTEAFF.